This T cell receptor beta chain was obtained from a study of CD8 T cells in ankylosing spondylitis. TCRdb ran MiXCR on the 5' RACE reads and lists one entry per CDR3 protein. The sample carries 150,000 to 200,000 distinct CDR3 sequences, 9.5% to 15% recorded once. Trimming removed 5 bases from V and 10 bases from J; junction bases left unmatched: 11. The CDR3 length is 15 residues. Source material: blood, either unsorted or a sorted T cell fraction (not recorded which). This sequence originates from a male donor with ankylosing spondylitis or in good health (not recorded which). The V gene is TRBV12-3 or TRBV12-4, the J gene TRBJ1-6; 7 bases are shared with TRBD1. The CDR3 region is CASSGQAAVGSPLHF. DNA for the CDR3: TGTGCCAGCAGTGGACAGGCAGCGGTAGGGTCACCCCTCCACTTT.